The 23 T cell receptor beta chains listed next were all sequenced from one sample in a study of blood T cell repertoires in COVID-19. Measured with immunoSEQ multiplex PCR; TCRdb has only the in-frame clones, and not every one. The table has 270,000 or so clones, roughly 90% seen once; the top ten hold roughly 10%. The sample comprised peripheral blood. Receptors originate from a woman in her thirties with COVID-19, enrolled during active disease.

This chain uses TRBV5-1 with TRBJ1-3, with 7 nucleotides matching TRBD1. Germline V gives CDR1 SGHRS, CDR2 YFSETQ. The ends lost 4 bases at V and 2 bases at J; junction bases unmatched: 6. The CDR3 is 15 amino acids. The chain's CDR3 is CASSQQGSAGNTIYF. The CDR3 DNA follows: TGCGCCAGCAGCCAACAGGGGAGCGCTGGAAACACCATATATTTT.

V usage is TRBV5-1 and J usage is TRBJ2-3; TRBD2 might be the D (6 bases). This CDR3 contains 14 residues. V lost 4 bases and J lost 2, with 11 bases in between. Germline-derived CDR1 and CDR2 are SGHRS and YFSETQ. This CDR3 is CASSPRGITDTQYF. CDR3 DNA: TGCGCCAGCAGCCCACGGGGGATCACAGATACGCAGTATTTT.

J is TRBJ2-7 and V is TRBV5-1; 9 bases align to TRBD1. CDR1 is SGHRS and CDR2 is YFSETQ in the germline V gene. This CDR3 is 14 amino acids long. V shed 1 base and J 5 bases; nucleotides not matched to a gene: 4. This CDR3 reads CASSLSRDRDEQYF. DNA of the CDR3: TGCGCCAGCAGCTTGTCCCGGGACAGGGACGAGCAGTACTTC.

The chain couples TRBV4-1 to TRBJ1-5; 9 bases line up with TRBD1. The CDR3 covers 14 residues. Germline V gene sequence: CDR1 MGHRA, CDR2 YSYEKL. V lost 4 bases to trimming and J lost 7 bases; unmatched junction nucleotides: 5. The CDR3 is CASSPGQGAQPQHF. CDR3 bases: TGCGCCAGCAGCCCGGGACAGGGTGCGCAGCCCCAGCATTTT.

The chain uses TRBV3-1 (or the pseudogene TRBV3-2) and TRBJ1-1, with TRBD1 matching over 9 bases. Germline loops: CDR1 LGHDT, CDR2 YNNKEL (reference sequence). The CDR3 has 14 amino acids. The J segment lost 4 bases and the V segment lost 1 base, leaving 1 base of the junction unmatched. CDR3 residues: CASSQGDRVTEAFF. The DNA of the CDR3 is TGTGCCAGCAGCCAAGGGGACAGGGTCACTGAAGCTTTCTTT.

This rearrangement joins TRBV13 to TRBJ1-2; no clear D gene. This CDR3 contains 16 residues. V lost 0 bases and J 4 bases, leaving 15 bases between the germline ends. The V gene's germline CDR1 is PRHDT and CDR2 FYEKMQ (reference sequence). The CDR3 region is CASSLGLEETSYGYTF. DNA for the CDR3: TGTGCCAGCAGCTTAGGCCTGGAGGAAACGTCCTATGGCTACACCTTC.

This sequence joins TRBV7-9 and TRBJ1-2; D is ambiguous. Germline V gene data show CDR1 as SEHNR and CDR2 as FQNEAQ (reference sequence). The CDR3 length is 15 residues. With 3 bases removed from V and 3 bases from J, the gap between germline ends came to 14 bases. CDR3 nucleotide sequence: TGTGCCAGCAGCTTTGGGCCGGCAGGTGACTATGGCTACACCTTC. It codes for CASSFGPAGDYGYTF.

The chain recombines TRBV5-1 with TRBJ1-2, with a tentative D call TRBD1 (5 bases). This CDR3 is 17 amino acids long. Trimming left V 0 bases short and J 2 bases short, with 17 bases between. Germline CDR1 and CDR2: SGHRS and YFSETQ. This chain's CDR3 is CASSLGQFPVPNYGYTF. In DNA, the CDR3 is TGCGCCAGCAGCTTGGGACAGTTCCCAGTTCCGAACTATGGCTACACCTTC.

This chain uses TRBV4-1 with TRBJ2-1; 9 bases agree with TRBD2. J lost 15 bases, V lost 1 base, and 4 bases had no gene match. Germline-derived CDR1 and CDR2 are MGHRA and YSYEKL. This CDR3 is 12 amino acids long. This chain's CDR3 is CASSQGGLAWFF. In DNA, the CDR3 is TGCGCCAGCAGCCAAGGGGGACTAGCATGGTTCTTC.

This clone was detected ten times or more. The rearrangement joins TRBV27 to TRBJ1-3; the D is unclear. The germline CDR1 and CDR2 sequences are MNHEY and SMNVEV (reference sequence). CDR3 size: 15 residues. Trimming cost V 2 bases and J 2 bases, with 10 bases left between them. The CDR3 region is CASSLDGGTGNTIYF. The CDR3 nucleotides read TGTGCCAGCAGTTTAGACGGAGGAACTGGAAACACCATATATTTT.

The chain joins TRBV7-7 to TRBJ1-1, with D perhaps TRBD1 (5 bases). The CDR3 runs 13 residues. The germline V and J ends were trimmed by 5 bases and 4 bases, with 11 bases remaining between them. The germline gives CDR1 SSHAT, CDR2 FNYEAQ (reference sequence). CDR3 nucleotides: TGTGCCAGCAGCCGCAGGGCAATCACTGAAGCTTTCTTT. Translated: CASSRRAITEAFF.

The chain has TRBV7-8 and TRBJ2-1; TRBD2 agrees at 14 bases. There are 17 residues in the CDR3. Unmatched junction bases numbered 9, after V lost 4 bases and J lost 7 bases. Germline values: CDR1 SGHVS, CDR2 FQNEAQ. The CDR3: CASSSLAGLAGGNEQFF. The DNA for the CDR3 is TGTGCCAGCAGCTCACTAGCAGGACTAGCGGGGGGTAATGAGCAGTTCTTC.

This rearrangement joins TRBV18 to TRBJ1-5; D gene unclear. V was trimmed by 4 bases and J by 5 bases, leaving 9 bases between them. CDR1 is KGHSH and CDR2 is LQKENI in the germline V gene. The CDR3 is 13 residues long. In DNA form, the CDR3 reads TGTGCCAGCTCACGGGCCGCCGATCAGCCCCAGCATTTT. Protein: CASSRAADQPQHF.

The J gene is TRBJ1-2, the V gene TRBV5-6, with D possibly TRBD1 on 5 matching bases. This CDR3 has 15 amino acids. From germline, CDR1 is SGHDT and CDR2 YYEEEE. Trimming took 1 base from V and 8 from J, leaving 18 bases between them. Written as DNA, the CDR3 is TGTGCCAGCAGCTTGTGGGGGTTATGGGAGGAAGGCTACACCTTC. Protein sequence: CASSLWGLWEEGYTF.

The rearrangement links TRBV6-5 to TRBJ1-1; 7 bases agree with TRBD1. The CDR3 has 14 amino acids. The V gene's germline CDR1 is MNHEY and CDR2 SVGAGI. V was clipped by 9 bases and J by 6 bases; unmatched bases: 13. The CDR3 DNA sequence: TGTGCCAGTCATGTCGGCAGGGGGACGGCTGAAGCTTTCTTT. Translating gives CASHVGRGTAEAFF.

The rearrangement joins TRBV7-7 to TRBJ1-3; possible D gene TRBD1, 5 bases. The CDR3 length is 17 residues. Trimming shortened V by 0 bases and J by 0 bases, and 12 bases separated the two germline ends. The germline CDR1 and CDR2 sequences are SSHAT and FNYEAQ (reference sequence). The CDR3 sequence: CASSLARDEDSGNTIYF. The CDR3 nucleotides read TGTGCCAGCAGCTTAGCGCGGGACGAAGACTCTGGAAACACCATATATTTT.

Here the CDR3 DNA reads TGTGCCAGCAGCTTACATCAGGGGGCTGGAAACACCATATATTTT. Its translation: CASSLHQGAGNTIYF. The chain joins TRBV7-2 to TRBJ1-3, with 7 bases aligning to TRBD1. Per the germline V gene, CDR1 is SGHTA and CDR2 is FQGNSA. The length of the CDR3 is 15 residues. V gave up 2 bases and J gave up 2 bases; unmatched junction bases: 3.

This chain joins TRBV5-6 and TRBJ1-2; no clear D gene. The CDR3 is 13 amino acids. V was clipped by 0 bases and J by 7 bases, with 10 bases between them. Germline CDR1 reads SGHDT; CDR2 reads YYEEEE. CDR3 nucleotides: TGTGCCAGCAGCTTGGGGGCCCCAGGTGGCTACACCTTC. Translation gives CASSLGAPGGYTF.

CDR3 DNA: TGTGCCAGCAGGATAGCGGGGGGGCGGACCGGGGAGCTGTTTTTT. Its translation: CASRIAGGRTGELFF. The gene calls are TRBV2 and TRBJ2-2, with 11 bases fitting TRBD2. Losses at the gene ends were 6 bases for V and 5 bases for J; bases not matched to a gene: 5. The CDR3 sequence is 15 residues long. Per the germline V gene, CDR1 is SNHLY and CDR2 is FYNNEI.

The chain couples TRBV19 to TRBJ1-1; possible D gene TRBD1, 5 bases. The V gene's germline CDR1 is LNHDA and CDR2 SQIVND (reference sequence). V lost 8 bases and J lost 5, with 15 bases in between. The CDR3 loop spans 13 amino acids. CDR3 protein: CASVREGWTEAFF. The CDR3 nucleotides read TGTGCCAGTGTCCGGGAGGGGTGGACTGAAGCTTTCTTT. Filled out from reference TRBV19 and TRBJ1-1, the complete variable domain reads DGGITQSPKYLFRKEGQNVTLSCEQNLNHDAMYWYRQDPGQGLRLIYYSQIVNDFQKGDIAEGYSVSREKKESFPLTVTSAQKNPTAFYLCASVREGWTEAFFGQGTRLTVV.

In its sample, this clone was seen a few times. V usage is TRBV3-1 (or the pseudogene TRBV3-2) and J usage is TRBJ1-1; D gene unclear. CDR1 is LGHDT, CDR2 YNNKEL, per germline (reference sequence). The CDR3 length is 11 residues. Trimming pared 6 bases from V and 6 bases from J, leaving 8 bases between. The CDR3 sequence is CASRGAAEAFF. The CDR3 DNA is TGTGCCAGCAGAGGCGCGGCTGAAGCTTTCTTT.

This rearrangement joins TRBV2 to TRBJ1-2; 8 bases map to TRBD1. After removal of 4 bases from V and 8 bases from J, the junction contained 0 bases not matched to a gene. Germline V gives CDR1 SNHLY, CDR2 FYNNEI. There are 11 residues in the CDR3. The CDR3 is CASSGQGGYTF. CDR3 DNA sequence: TGTGCCAGCAGTGGACAGGGGGGCTACACCTTC.

The chain joins TRBV4-1 to TRBJ1-1, with TRBD1 matching over 8 bases. The trim removed 2 bases at V and 1 base at J, leaving 3 bases unmatched. The CDR3 has 15 residues. The germline CDR1 and CDR2 sequences are MGHRA and YSYEKL. The CDR3 here is CASSQPGQENTEAFF. For the CDR3, the DNA is TGCGCCAGCAGCCAACCGGGACAGGAGAACACTGAAGCTTTCTTT.